These 17 T cell receptor beta chains originate from one sample sequenced in a study of T cell clusters in autoimmune cytopenias. TRB was amplified from approximately 250 ng of peripheral blood genomic DNA per sample. Multiplex touch-down PCR amplified TRB using TRB-A and TRB-B pools in one tube. Reprocessing the multiplex PCR reads, TCRdb reports a single entry for every CDR3 protein and omits DNA. This sample's clone table lists about 3,800 distinct CDR3 sequences. What was sequenced was peripheral blood. The receptors here all came from a human donor with an autoimmune cytopenia or autoimmune hepatitis (not recorded which).

According to its frequency, this clonotype is medium-sized. The chain recombines TRBV10-3 with TRBJ1-2. This CDR3 region has 14 residues. The germline CDR1 and CDR2 sequences are ENHRY and SYGVKD. The CDR3 is CAIAGTEGDYGYTF.

This clonotype is classed as medium-sized by frequency. The genes are TRBV6-1 and TRBJ2-3. This CDR3 contains 15 residues. Germline-derived CDR1 and CDR2 are MNHNS and SASEGT. CDR3 sequence: CASSEAQWITDTQYF.

Frequency places this clonotype as medium-sized. The V and J genes are TRBV7-9 and TRBJ2-5; without DNA, the TCRdb call of TRBD2 cannot be checked. The germline V gene encodes CDR1 SEHNR and CDR2 FQNEAQ (reference sequence). The CDR3 length is 19 residues. The CDR3 here is CASSLTGLAGRGPQETQYF.

Measured by frequency, this clonotype is medium-sized (0.01 to 0.1%). The chain is built from TRBV6-5 and TRBJ1-2; TCRdb indicates TRBD1, and absent DNA this call remains unverified. CDR1 is MNHEY, CDR2 SVGAGI, per germline. This CDR3 spans 14 amino acids. The CDR3 is CASSWEGAVGGYTF.

The V call is TRBV28, the J call TRBJ2-3; checking the TCRdb D call of TRBD1 is not possible without DNA. Germline loops: CDR1 MDHEN, CDR2 SYDVKM. This CDR3 spans 13 amino acids. The chain's CDR3 is CASSLEGADTQYF.

This clonotype is labeled medium-sized based on frequency. V gene TRBV19 combines with J gene TRBJ2-3. Germline-derived CDR1 and CDR2 are LNHDA and SQIVND (reference sequence). The CDR3 is made up of 15 amino acids. The CDR3 loop reads CASSGTGPFTDTQYF.

The rearrangement links TRBV5-1 to TRBJ2-1. CDR1 is SGHRS, CDR2 YFSETQ, per germline. The CDR3 loop spans 13 amino acids. The CDR3 is CASSSSPNNEQFF.

According to its frequency, this clonotype is medium-sized. V and J are TRBV6-5 and TRBJ2-1. The CDR3 is 14 amino acids. From germline, CDR1 is MNHEY and CDR2 SVGAGI. The CDR3: CASSYDETYNEQFF.

According to its frequency, this clonotype is medium-sized. The genes are TRBV6-5 and TRBJ1-6. CDR3 length equals 12 residues. The germline V gene encodes CDR1 MNHEY and CDR2 SVGAGI. The CDR3: CASGNFRSPLHF.

This clonotype is called medium-sized based on its frequency. The chain joins TRBV19 to TRBJ1-1; the TCRdb call, TRBD1, lacks DNA for checking. The CDR3 extends over 15 amino acids. CDR1 and CDR2 (germline): LNHDA, SQIVND (reference sequence). The chain's CDR3 is CASSIFLTGGTEAFF.

V usage is TRBV6-1 and J usage is TRBJ1-1; the TCRdb call, TRBD1, lacks DNA for checking. Per germline, CDR1 MNHNS and CDR2 SASEGT. The CDR3 has 13 amino acids. CDR3 in amino acids: CASTGTENTEAFF.

J is TRBJ2-6 and V is TRBV28. This CDR3 is 13 amino acids long. In germline, CDR1 is MDHEN, CDR2 SYDVKM. The CDR3 here is CASSSSGANVLTF.

This clonotype is called medium-sized (0.01 to 0.1%) based on its frequency. This sequence joins TRBV6-5 and TRBJ1-2; there is no DNA to check the TCRdb D call of TRBD1. Germline values: CDR1 MNHEY, CDR2 SVGAGI. The CDR3 consists of 15 residues. CDR3 sequence reads: CASSYSKGANYGYTF.

The gene calls are TRBV7-6 and TRBJ2-7; the D gene TCRdb calls, TRBD1, cannot be checked with no DNA. Germline V lookup: CDR1 SGHVS, CDR2 FNYEAQ. The CDR3 is 14 amino acids. The CDR3 reads CAGSEGQGGYEQYF.

The chain is built from TRBV29-1 and TRBJ2-5; TCRdb's assignment of TRBD1 cannot be checked, as there is no DNA. The CDR3 sequence is 16 residues long. Germline V gene data show CDR1 as SQVTM and CDR2 as ANQGSEA. CDR3 residues: CSVEGVQGLPLIDQYF.

Considering frequency, this clonotype is medium-sized (0.01 to 0.1%). The V and J genes are TRBV19 and TRBJ1-4. The germline V gene has CDR1 LNHDA and CDR2 SQIVND (reference sequence). CDR3 length: 15 amino acids. The CDR3 protein is CASSMVGATNEKLFF.

This clonotype is called medium-sized based on its frequency. The gene calls are TRBV7-2 and TRBJ2-1; checking the TCRdb D call of TRBD1 is not possible without DNA. Germline loops: CDR1 SGHTA, CDR2 FQGNSA. The CDR3 covers 15 residues. CDR3 in amino acids: CASSLAGVTEGEQFF.